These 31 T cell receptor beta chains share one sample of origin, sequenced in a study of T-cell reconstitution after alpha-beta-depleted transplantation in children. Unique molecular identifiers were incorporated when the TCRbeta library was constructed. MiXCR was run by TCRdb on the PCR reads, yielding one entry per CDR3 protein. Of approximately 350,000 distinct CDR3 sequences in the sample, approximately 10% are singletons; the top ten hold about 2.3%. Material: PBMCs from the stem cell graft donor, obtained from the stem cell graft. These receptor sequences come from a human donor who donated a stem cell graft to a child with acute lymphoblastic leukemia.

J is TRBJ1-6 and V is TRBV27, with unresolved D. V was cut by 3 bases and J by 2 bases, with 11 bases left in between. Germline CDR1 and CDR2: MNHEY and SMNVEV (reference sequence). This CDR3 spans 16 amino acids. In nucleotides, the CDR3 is TGTGCCAGCAGTTTCGGCATCCAGACCTATAATTCACCCCTCCACTTT. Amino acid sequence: CASSFGIQTYNSPLHF.

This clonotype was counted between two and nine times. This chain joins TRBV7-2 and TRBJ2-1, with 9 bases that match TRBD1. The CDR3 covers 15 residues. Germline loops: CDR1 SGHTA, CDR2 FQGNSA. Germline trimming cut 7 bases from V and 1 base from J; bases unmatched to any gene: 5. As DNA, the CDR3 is TGTGCCAGCATCAGGGACAGGGAATCCTACAATGAGCAGTTCTTC. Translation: CASIRDRESYNEQFF.

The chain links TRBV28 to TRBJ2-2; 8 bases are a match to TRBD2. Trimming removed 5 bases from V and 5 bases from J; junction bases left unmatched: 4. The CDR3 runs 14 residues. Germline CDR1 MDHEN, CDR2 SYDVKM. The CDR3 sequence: CASSPQRETGELFF. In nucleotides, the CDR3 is TGTGCCAGCAGTCCCCAGCGGGAGACCGGGGAGCTGTTTTTT.

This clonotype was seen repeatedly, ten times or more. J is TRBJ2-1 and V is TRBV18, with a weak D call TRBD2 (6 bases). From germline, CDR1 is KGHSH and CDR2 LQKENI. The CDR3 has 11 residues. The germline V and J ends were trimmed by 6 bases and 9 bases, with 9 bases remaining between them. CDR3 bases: TGTGCCAGCTCCTCGGAGGGTGAGCAGTTCTTC. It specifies CASSSEGEQFF.

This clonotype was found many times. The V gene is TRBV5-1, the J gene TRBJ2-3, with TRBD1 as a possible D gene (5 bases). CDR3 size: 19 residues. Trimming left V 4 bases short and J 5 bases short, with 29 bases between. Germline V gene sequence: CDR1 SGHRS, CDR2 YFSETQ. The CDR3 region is CASSSHLPGFGPQGDTQYF. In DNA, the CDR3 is TGCGCCAGCAGCAGTCATCTCCCAGGGTTCGGACCCCAAGGAGATACGCAGTATTTT.

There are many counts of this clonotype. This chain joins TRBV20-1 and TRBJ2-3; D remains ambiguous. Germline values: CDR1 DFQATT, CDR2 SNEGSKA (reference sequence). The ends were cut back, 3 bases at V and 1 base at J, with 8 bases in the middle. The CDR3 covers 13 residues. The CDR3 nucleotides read TGCAGTGCTAGCCCACAGCGCACAGATACGCAGTATTTT. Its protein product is CSASPQRTDTQYF.

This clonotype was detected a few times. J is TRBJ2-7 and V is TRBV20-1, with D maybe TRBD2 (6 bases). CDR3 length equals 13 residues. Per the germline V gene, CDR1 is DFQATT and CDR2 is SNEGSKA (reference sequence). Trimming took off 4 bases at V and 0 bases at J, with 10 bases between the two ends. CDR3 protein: CSAKVGSSYEQYF. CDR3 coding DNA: TGCAGTGCTAAGGTCGGGAGCTCCTACGAGCAGTACTTC.

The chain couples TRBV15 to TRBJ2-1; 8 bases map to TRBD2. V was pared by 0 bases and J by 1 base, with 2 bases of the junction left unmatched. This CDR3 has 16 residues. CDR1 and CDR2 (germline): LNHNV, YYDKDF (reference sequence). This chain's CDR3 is CATSRDSGGSYNEQFF. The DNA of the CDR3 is TGTGCCACCAGCAGAGATTCGGGAGGGTCCTACAATGAGCAGTTCTTC.

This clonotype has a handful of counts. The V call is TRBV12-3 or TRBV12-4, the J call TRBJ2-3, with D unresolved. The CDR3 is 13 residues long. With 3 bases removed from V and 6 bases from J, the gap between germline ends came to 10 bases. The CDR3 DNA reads TGTGCCAGCAGTTTCCACCCCCCGGATACGCAGTATTTT. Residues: CASSFHPPDTQYF.

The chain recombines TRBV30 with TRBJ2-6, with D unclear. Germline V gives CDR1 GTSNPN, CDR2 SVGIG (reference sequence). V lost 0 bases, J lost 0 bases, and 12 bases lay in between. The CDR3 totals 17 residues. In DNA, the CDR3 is TGTGCCTGGAGTGTACGGTATGCGAGCTCTGGGGCCAACGTCCTGACTTTC. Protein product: CAWSVRYASSGANVLTF.

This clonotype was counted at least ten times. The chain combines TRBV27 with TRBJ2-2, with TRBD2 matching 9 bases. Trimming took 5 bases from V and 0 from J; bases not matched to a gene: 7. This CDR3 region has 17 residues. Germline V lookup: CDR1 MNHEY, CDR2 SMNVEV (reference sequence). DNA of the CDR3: TGTGCCAGCAGTGAGACCGAGCGGGGGGCGAACACCGGGGAGCTGTTTTTT. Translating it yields CASSETERGANTGELFF.

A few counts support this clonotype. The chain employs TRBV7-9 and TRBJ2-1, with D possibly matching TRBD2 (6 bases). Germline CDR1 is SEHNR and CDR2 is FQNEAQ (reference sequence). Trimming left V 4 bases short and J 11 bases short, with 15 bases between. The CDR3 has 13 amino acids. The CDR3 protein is CASSSPRLVKQFF. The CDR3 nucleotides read TGTGCCAGCAGCTCCCCCCGACTAGTTAAGCAGTTCTTC.

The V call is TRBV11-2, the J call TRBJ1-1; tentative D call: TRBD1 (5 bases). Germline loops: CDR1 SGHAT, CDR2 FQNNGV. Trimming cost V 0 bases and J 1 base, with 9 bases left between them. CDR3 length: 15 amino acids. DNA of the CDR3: TGTGCCAGCAGCTTAGAAGTGGGGCCGAACACTGAAGCTTTCTTT. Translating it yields CASSLEVGPNTEAFF.

The CDR3 sequence: CASSPLSGRMPDTQYF. The CDR3 DNA follows: TGCGCCAGCAGCCCCCTGAGCGGGAGAATGCCAGATACGCAGTATTTT. This chain joins TRBV4-1 and TRBJ2-3; 8 positions match TRBD2. Germline values: CDR1 MGHRA, CDR2 YSYEKL. V shed 4 bases and J 4 bases; nucleotides not matched to a gene: 10. The CDR3 spans 16 residues.

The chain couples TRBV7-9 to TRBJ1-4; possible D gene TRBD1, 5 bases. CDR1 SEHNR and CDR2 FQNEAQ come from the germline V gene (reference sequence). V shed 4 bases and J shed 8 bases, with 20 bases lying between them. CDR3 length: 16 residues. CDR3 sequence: CASSSFSRQPGEKLFF. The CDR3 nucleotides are TGTGCCAGCAGCTCCTTCTCCCGACAGCCCGGGGAAAAACTGTTTTTT.

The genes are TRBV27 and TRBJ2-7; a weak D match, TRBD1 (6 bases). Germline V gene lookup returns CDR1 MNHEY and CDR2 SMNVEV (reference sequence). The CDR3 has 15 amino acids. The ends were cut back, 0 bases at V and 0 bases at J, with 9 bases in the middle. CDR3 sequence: CASSLSRDNSYEQYF. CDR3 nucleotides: TGTGCCAGCAGTTTATCAAGGGACAACTCCTACGAGCAGTACTTC.

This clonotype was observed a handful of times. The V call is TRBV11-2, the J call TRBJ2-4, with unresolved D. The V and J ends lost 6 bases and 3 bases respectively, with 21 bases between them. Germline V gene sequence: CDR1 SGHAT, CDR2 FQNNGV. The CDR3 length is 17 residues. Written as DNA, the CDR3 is TGTGCCAGCAGAACGTTTCGGCGTGGGGTTGACAAAAACATTCAGTACTTC. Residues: CASRTFRRGVDKNIQYF.

The CDR3 nucleotides are TGTGCCAGCAGATCCGGGAGTAGCAATCAGCCCCAGCATTTT. It translates to CASRSGSSNQPQHF. The chain links TRBV7-2 to TRBJ1-5; D call uncertain. This CDR3 contains 14 residues. The V gene's germline CDR1 is SGHTA and CDR2 FQGNSA. V was trimmed by 6 bases and J by 0 bases, leaving 9 bases between them.

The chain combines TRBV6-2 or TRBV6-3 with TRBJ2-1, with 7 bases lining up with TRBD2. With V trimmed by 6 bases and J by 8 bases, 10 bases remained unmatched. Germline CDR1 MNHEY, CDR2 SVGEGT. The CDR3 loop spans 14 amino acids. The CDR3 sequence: CASSSPGLRHEQFF. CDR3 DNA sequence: TGTGCCAGCAGCTCACCGGGACTACGCCATGAGCAGTTCTTC.

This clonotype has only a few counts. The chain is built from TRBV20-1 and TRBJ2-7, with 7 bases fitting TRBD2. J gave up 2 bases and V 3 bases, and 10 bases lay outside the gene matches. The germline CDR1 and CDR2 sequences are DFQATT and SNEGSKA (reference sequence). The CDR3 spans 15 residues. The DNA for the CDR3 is TGCAGTGCTAGGGTATCACTAGCGCCAGCCTACGAGCAGTACTTC. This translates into CSARVSLAPAYEQYF.

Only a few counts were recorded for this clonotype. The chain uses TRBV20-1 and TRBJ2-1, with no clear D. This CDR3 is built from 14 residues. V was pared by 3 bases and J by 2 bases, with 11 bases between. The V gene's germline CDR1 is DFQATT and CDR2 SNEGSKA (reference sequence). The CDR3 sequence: CSASTQFPYNEQFF. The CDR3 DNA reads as TGCAGTGCTAGTACCCAGTTCCCCTACAATGAGCAGTTCTTC.

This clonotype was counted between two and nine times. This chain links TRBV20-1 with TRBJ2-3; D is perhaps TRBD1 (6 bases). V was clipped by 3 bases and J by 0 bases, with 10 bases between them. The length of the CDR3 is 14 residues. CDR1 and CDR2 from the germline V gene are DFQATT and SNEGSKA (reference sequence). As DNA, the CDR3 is TGCAGTGCTAGGGTGGACAGTAGCACAGATACGCAGTATTTT. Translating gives CSARVDSSTDTQYF.

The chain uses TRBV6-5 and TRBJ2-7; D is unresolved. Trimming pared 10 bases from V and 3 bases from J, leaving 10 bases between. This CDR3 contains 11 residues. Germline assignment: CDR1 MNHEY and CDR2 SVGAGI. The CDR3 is CATRMDYEQYF. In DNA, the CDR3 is TGTGCCACACGGATGGACTACGAGCAGTACTTC.

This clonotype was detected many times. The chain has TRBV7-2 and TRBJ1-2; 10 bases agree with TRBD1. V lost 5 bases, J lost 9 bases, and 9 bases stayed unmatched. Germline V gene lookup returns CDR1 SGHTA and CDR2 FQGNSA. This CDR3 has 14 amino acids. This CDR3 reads CASSIRQGAKSYTF. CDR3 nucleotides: TGTGCCAGCAGCATTAGACAGGGGGCGAAAAGCTACACCTTC.

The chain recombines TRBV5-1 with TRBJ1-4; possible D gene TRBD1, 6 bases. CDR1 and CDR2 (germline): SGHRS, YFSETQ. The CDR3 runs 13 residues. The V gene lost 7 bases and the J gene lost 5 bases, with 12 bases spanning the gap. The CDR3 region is CASRQVENEKLFF. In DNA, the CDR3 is TGCGCCAGCCGACAGGTTGAAAATGAAAAACTGTTTTTT.

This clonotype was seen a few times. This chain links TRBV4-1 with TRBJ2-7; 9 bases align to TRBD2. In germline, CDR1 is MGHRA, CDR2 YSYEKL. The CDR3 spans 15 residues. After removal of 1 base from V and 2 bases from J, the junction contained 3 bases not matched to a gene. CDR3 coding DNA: TGCGCCAGCAGCCAAGTTGCTAGCGGGACCTACGAGCAGTACTTC. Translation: CASSQVASGTYEQYF.

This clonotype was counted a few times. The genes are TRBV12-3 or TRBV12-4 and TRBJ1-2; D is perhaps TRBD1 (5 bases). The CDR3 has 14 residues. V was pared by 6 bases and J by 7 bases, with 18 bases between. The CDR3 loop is CASSPISGTGGYTF. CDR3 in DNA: TGTGCCAGCAGCCCTATTTCTGGGACGGGTGGCTACACCTTC.

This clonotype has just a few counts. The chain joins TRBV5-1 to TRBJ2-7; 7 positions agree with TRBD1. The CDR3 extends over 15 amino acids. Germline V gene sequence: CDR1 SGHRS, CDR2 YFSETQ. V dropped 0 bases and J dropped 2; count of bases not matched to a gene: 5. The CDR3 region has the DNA TGCGCCAGCAGCTTGGGGACAGGCCCACCCTACGAGCAGTACTTC. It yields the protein CASSLGTGPPYEQYF.

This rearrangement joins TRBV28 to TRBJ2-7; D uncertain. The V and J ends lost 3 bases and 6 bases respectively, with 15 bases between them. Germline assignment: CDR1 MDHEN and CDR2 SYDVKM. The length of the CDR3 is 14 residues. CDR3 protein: CASSFKGPVIEQYF. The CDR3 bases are TGTGCCAGCAGTTTCAAAGGGCCAGTCATCGAGCAGTACTTC.

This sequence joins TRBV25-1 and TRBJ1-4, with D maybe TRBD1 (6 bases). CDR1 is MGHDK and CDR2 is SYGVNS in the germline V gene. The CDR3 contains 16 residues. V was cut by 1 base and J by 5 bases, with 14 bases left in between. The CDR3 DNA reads TGTGCCAGCAGTGAATGGTCCTCAGGGGCGAATGAAAAACTGTTTTTT. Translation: CASSEWSSGANEKLFF.

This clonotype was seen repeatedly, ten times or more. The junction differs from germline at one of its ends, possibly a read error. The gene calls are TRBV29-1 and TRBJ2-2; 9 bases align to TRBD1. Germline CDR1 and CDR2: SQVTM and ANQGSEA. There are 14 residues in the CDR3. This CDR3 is CSVEGTGRTGELFF. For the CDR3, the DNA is TGCAGCGTCGAAGGGACAGGGAGGACCGGGGAGCTGTTTTTT.